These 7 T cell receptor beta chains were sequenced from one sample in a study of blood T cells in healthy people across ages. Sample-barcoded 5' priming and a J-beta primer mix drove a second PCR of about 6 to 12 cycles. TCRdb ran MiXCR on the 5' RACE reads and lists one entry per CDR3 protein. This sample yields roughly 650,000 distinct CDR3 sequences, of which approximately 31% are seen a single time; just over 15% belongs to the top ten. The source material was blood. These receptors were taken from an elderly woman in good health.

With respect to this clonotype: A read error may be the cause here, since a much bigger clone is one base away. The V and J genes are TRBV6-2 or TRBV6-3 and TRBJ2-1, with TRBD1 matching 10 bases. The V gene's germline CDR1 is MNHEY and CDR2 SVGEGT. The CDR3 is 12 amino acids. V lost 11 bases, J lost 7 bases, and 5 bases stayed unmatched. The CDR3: CAGKGQGNEQFF. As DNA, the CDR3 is TGTGCCGGCAAGGGACAGGGGAATGAGCAGTTCTTC.

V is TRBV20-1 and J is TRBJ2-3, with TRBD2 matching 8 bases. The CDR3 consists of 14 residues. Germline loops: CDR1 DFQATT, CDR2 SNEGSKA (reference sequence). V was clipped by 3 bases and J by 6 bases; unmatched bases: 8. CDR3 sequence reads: CSARDRREVDTQYF. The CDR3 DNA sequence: TGCAGTGCTAGGGATAGGCGGGAGGTGGATACGCAGTATTTT.

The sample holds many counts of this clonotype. The CDR3: CAISIDRNQPQHF. CDR3 sequence (DNA): TGTGCCATCAGTATCGACAGGAATCAGCCCCAGCATTTT. The chain has TRBV10-3 and TRBJ1-5, with D maybe TRBD1 (6 bases). Germline V lookup: CDR1 ENHRY, CDR2 SYGVKD. V was trimmed by 5 bases and J by 4 bases, leaving 9 bases between them. This CDR3 has 13 residues.

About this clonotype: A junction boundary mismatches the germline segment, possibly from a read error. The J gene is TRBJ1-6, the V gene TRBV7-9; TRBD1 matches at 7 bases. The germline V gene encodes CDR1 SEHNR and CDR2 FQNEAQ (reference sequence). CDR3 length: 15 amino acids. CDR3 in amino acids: CASSSGTEINSPFHF. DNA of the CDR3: TGTGCCAGCAGCTCGGGGACAGAAATTAATTCACCCTTCCACTTT.

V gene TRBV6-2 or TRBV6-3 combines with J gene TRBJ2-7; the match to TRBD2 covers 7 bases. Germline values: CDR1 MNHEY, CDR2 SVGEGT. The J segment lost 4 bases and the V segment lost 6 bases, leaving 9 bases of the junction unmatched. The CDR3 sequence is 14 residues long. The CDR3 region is CASSRGLVQYEQYF. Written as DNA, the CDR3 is TGTGCCAGCAGCCGCGGACTAGTACAGTACGAGCAGTACTTC.

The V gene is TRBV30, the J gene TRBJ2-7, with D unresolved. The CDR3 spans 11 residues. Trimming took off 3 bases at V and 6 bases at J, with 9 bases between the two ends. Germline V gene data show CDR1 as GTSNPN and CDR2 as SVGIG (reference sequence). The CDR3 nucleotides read TGTGCCTGGAGCGCCCCTTTCGAGCAGTACTTC. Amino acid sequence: CAWSAPFEQYF.

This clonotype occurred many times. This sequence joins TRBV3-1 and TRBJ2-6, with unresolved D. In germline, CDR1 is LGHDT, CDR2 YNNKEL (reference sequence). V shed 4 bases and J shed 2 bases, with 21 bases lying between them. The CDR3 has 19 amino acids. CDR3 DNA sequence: TGTGCCAGCAGCCCGAACGTCCAAATCCTTTCCCCTGGGGCCAACGTCCTGACTTTC. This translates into CASSPNVQILSPGANVLTF.